The text below deals with one T cell receptor beta chain. Its antigen is unknown. It was RNA transcripts that yielded the amplified TCR beta CDR3 regions. The HTBI set primed first-round TCR CDR3 RT-PCR. Using its own MiXCR run on the multiplex PCR reads, TCRdb lists one record per CDR3 protein. The data show some 700,000 distinct CDR3 sequences, with roughly 17% seen just once and about 16% held by the top ten. The sample originates from a study of T cells in Graves' hyperthyroidism and ophthalmopathy. Findings of the study overall: Classification by a 13 V-J model distinguished ophthalmopathy from stable hyperthyroidism.

Diagnoses were established using clinical symptoms, serum thyroxine and TRAb, thyroid ultrasound and orbital computed tomography. The receptor's source is a man over 45 with Graves' hyperthyroidism. Material for sequencing was blood.

The CDR3 protein is CASSLAVGTAHQPQHF. CDR3 nucleotide sequence: TGTGCCAGCAGCTTAGCCGTAGGGACAGCTCATCAGCCCCAGCATTTT. V gene TRBV7-9 combines with J gene TRBJ1-5; 7 nucleotides agree with TRBD1. Germline trimming cut 0 bases from V and 5 bases from J; bases unmatched to any gene: 7. The CDR3 extends over 16 amino acids. The germline V gene has CDR1 SEHNR and CDR2 FQNEAQ (reference sequence).